Below, one TCR beta chain is given with its context. The record originates from a study of cytomegalovirus exposure and HLA in healthy donors. Use of 60 Vbeta and 13 Jbeta primers characterized the PCR. Assay: immunoSEQ multiplex PCR; the TCRdb copy retains only in-frame clones and omits some. The profile covers fewer than 150,000 clones, with about four fifths appearing a single time and 2% to 2.5% taken by the ten largest. This receptor was identified in a young man in good health and CMV-seronegative. Sequencing used PBMCs.

The CDR3 is CASSFGQTTDTQYF. The CDR3, as DNA: TGTGCCAGCAGCTTCGGACAGACTACAGATACGCAGTATTTT. The V call is TRBV13, the J call TRBJ2-3; TRBD1 might be the D (6 bases). V lost 3 bases and J lost 3, with 10 bases in between. CDR3 length: 14 amino acids. CDR1 and CDR2 (germline): PRHDT, FYEKMQ (reference sequence).